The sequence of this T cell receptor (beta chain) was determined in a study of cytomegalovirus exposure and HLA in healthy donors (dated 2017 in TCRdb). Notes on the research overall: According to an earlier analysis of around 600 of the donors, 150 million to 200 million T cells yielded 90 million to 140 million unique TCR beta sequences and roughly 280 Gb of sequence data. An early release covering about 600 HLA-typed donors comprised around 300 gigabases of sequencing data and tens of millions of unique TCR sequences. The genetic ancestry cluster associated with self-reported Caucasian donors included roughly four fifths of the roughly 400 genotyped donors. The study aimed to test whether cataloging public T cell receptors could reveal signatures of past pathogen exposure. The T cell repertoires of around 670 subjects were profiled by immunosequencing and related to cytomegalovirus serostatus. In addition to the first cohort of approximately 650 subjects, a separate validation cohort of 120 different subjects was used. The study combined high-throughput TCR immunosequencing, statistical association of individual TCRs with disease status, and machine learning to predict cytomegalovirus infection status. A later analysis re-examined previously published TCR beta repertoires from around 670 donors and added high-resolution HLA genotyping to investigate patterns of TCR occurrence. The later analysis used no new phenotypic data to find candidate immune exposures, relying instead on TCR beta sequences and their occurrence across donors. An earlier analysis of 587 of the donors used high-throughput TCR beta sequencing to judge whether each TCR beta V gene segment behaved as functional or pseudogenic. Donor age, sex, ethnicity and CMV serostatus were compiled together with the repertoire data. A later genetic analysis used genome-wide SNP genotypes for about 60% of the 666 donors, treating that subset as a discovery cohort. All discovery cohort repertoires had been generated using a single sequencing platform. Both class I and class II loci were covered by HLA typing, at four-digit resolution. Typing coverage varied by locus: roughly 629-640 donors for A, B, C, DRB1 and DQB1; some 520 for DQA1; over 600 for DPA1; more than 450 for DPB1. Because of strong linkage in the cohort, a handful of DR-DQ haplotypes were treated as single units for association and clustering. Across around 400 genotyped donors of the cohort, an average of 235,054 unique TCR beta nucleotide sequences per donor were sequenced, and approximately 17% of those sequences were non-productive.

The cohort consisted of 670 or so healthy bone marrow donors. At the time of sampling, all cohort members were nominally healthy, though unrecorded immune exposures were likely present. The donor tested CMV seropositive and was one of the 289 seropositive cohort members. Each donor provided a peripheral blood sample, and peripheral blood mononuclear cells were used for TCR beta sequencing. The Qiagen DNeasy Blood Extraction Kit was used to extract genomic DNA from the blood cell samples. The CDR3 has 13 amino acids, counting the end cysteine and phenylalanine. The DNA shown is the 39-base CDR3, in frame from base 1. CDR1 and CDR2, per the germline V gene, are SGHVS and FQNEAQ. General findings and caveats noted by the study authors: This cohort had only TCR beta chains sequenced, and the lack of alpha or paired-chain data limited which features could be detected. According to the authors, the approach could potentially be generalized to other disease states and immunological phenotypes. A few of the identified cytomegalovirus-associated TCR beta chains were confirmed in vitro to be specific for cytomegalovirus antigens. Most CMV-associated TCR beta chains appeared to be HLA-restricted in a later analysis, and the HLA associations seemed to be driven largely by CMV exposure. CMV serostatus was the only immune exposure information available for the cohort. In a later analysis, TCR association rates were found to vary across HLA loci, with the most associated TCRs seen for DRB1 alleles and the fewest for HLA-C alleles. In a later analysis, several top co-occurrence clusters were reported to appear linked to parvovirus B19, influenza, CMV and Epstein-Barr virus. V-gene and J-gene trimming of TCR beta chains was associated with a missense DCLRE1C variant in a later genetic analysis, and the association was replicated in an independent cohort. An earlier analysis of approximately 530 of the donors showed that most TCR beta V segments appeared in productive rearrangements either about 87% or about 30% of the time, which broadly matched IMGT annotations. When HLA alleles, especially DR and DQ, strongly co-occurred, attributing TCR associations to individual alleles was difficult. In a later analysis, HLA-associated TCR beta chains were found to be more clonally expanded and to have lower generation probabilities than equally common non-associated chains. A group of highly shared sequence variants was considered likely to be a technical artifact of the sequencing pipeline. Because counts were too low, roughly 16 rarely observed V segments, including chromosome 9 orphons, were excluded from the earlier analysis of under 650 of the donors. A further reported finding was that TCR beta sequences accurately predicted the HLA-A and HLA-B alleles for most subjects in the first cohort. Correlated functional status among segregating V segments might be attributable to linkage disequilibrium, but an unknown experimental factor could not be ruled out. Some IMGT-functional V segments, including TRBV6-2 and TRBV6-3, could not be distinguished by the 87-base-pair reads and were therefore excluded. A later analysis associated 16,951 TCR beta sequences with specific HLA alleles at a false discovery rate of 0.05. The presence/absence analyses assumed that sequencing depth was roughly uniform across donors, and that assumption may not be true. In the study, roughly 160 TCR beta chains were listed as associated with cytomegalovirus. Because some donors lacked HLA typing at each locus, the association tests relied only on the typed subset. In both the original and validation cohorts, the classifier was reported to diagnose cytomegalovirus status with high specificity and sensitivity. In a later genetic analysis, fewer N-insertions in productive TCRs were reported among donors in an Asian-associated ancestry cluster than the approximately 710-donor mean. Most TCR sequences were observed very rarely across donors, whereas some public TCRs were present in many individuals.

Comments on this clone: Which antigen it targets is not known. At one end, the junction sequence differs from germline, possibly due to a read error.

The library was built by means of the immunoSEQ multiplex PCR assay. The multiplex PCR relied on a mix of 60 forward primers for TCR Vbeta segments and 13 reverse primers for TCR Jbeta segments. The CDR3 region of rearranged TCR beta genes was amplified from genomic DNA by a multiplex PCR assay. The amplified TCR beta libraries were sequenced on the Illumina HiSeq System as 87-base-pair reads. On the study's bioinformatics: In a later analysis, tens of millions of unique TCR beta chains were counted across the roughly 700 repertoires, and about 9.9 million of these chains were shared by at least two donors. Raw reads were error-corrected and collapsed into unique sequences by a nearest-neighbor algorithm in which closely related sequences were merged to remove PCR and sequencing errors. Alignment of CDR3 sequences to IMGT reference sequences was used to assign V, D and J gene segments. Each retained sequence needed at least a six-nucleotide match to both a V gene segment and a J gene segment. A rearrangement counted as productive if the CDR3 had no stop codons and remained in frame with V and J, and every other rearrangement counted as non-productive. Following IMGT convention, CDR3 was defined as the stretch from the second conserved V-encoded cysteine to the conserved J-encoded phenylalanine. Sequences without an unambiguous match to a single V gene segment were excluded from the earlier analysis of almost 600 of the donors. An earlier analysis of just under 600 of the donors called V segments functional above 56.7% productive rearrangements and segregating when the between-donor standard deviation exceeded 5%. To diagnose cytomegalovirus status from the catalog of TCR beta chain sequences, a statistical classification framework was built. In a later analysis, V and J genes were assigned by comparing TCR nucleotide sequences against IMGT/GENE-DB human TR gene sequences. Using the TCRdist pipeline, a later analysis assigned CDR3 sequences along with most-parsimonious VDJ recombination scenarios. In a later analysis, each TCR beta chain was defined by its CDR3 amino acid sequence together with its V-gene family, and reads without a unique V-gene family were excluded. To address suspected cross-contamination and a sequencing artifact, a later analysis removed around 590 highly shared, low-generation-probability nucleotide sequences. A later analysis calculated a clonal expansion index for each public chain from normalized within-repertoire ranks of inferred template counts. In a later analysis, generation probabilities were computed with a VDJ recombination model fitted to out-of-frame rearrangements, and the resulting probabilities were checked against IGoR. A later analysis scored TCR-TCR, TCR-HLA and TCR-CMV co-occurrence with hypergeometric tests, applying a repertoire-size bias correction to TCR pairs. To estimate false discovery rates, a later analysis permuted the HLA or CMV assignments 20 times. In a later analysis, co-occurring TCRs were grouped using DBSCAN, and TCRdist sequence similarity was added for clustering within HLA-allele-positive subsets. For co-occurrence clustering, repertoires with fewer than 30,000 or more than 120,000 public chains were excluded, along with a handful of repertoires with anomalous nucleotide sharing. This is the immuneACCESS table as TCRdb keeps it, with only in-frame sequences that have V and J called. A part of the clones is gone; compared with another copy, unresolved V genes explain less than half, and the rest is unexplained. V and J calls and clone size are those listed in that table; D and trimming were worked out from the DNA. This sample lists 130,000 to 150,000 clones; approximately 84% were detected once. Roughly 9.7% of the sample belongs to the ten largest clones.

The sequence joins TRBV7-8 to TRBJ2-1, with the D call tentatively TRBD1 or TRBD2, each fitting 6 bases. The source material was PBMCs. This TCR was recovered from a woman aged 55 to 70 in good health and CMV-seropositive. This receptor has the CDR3 CASSVADSNEQFF. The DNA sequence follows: TGTGCCAGCAGCGTAGCGGACAGCAATGAGCAGTTCTTC.